What follows are 21 T cell receptor beta chains derived from one specimen sequenced in a study of identical twins. TCRdb re-derived calls from the 5' RACE reads in MiXCR, one entry per CDR3 protein. The data show 1,800,000 or so distinct CDR3 sequences, under 35% seen once. Material: cord blood. The receptors come from a newborn girl in good health.

This clonotype was counted ten times or more. The chain is built from TRBV29-1 and TRBJ2-3, with no clear D. Germline V lookup: CDR1 SQVTM, CDR2 ANQGSEA. The length of the CDR3 is 11 residues. V was clipped by 4 bases and J by 0 bases, with 2 bases between them. The CDR3: CSVVSTDTQYF. CDR3 DNA sequence: TGCAGCGTTGTAAGCACAGATACGCAGTATTTT.

This clonotype has a handful of counts. This rearrangement joins TRBV27 to TRBJ2-7; D is uncertain. There are 14 residues in the CDR3. The germline CDR1 and CDR2 sequences are MNHEY and SMNVEV (reference sequence). V was shortened by 3 bases and J by 3 bases, with 12 bases between the two germline ends. The CDR3 sequence is CASSFSFYDYEQYF. In DNA, the CDR3 is TGTGCCAGCAGTTTCTCTTTTTATGACTACGAGCAGTACTTC.

This clonotype showed up just once. This chain connects TRBV30 to TRBJ2-5; 10 bases line up with TRBD1. The J call may not be correct, given that the DNA end is closer to TRBJ2-7. The CDR3 covers 11 residues. The germline V gene has CDR1 GTSNPN and CDR2 SVGIG (reference sequence). CDR3 residues: CAWGTGDEQYF. The CDR3 nucleotides are TGTGCCTGGGGGACAGGGGACGAGCAGTACTTC.

This clonotype was detected only a few times. In DNA form, the CDR3 reads TGTGCCAGCAGCTTACTAGCGGGGGGCGGTGCTAGCACAGATACGCAGTATTTT. It translates to CASSLLAGGGASTDTQYF. The gene calls are TRBV7-2 and TRBJ2-3; 11 nucleotides line up with TRBD2. The CDR3 spans 18 residues. Trimming took 2 bases from V and 0 from J; bases not matched to a gene: 7. CDR1 and CDR2 from the germline V gene are SGHTA and FQGNSA. The variable domain in full, with the rest retrieved from reference TRBV7-2 and TRBJ2-3, is GAGVSQSPSNKVTEKGKDVELRCDPISGHTALYWYRQSLGQGLEFLIYFQGNSAPDKSGLPSDRFSAERTGGSVSTLTIQRTQQEDSAVYLCASSLLAGGGASTDTQYFGPGTRLTVL.

V gene TRBV20-1 combines with J gene TRBJ1-2; maybe TRBD1 (5 bases). V lost 3 bases and J 0 bases, leaving 17 bases between the germline ends. CDR1 and CDR2 (germline): DFQATT, SNEGSKA (reference sequence). The CDR3 spans 16 residues. CDR3 nucleotides: TGCAGTGCTAGGGAAATCAACAGGACTGCTAACTATGGCTACACCTTC. Translation: CSAREINRTANYGYTF.

The genes are TRBV5-1 and TRBJ2-3, with D perhaps TRBD1 or TRBD2 (5 bases each). V dropped 1 base and J dropped 6 bases, with 9 bases sitting between them. Germline V gene data show CDR1 as SGHRS and CDR2 as YFSETQ. The CDR3 has 13 residues. Here the CDR3 DNA reads TGCGCCAGCAGCTTGTCGGGGCAGGATACGCAGTATTTT. It is translated as CASSLSGQDTQYF.

This clonotype was recorded a few times. The chain carries TRBV28 and TRBJ1-5; D gene uncertain. V shed 2 bases and J shed 3 bases, with 17 bases lying between them. The CDR3 runs to 17 residues. Germline CDR1 MDHEN, CDR2 SYDVKM. The CDR3 DNA sequence: TGTGCCAGCAGTTTACCCTCAAGCTTTACAGCCAATCAGCCCCAGCATTTT. Translation: CASSLPSSFTANQPQHF.

The chain joins TRBV7-2 to TRBJ2-1; 7 nucleotides agree with TRBD2. The CDR3 extends over 19 amino acids. V dropped 2 bases and J dropped 4; count of bases not matched to a gene: 17. Germline CDR1 SGHTA, CDR2 FQGNSA. The CDR3 is CASSLRSRASGGLYNEQFF. The DNA for the CDR3 is TGTGCCAGCAGCTTACGGTCCCGGGCTAGCGGAGGCCTTTACAATGAGCAGTTCTTC.

The V gene is TRBV4-2, the J gene TRBJ2-2; possible D gene TRBD1, 5 bases. CDR3 length: 16 residues. Trimming removed 2 bases at V and 0 bases at J, with 10 bases between. CDR1 is LGHNA and CDR2 is YNFKEQ in the germline V gene. The DNA of the CDR3 is TGTGCCAGCAGCCAATGGGGCGGACCGAACACCGGGGAGCTGTTTTTT. Translated: CASSQWGGPNTGELFF.

This clonotype appeared a few times. The chain joins TRBV20-1 to TRBJ2-3; maybe TRBD2 (6 bases). Germline values: CDR1 DFQATT, CDR2 SNEGSKA (reference sequence). Trimming stripped 6 bases from V and 5 bases from J, with 12 bases between. The CDR3 sequence is 12 residues long. The CDR3 DNA reads as TGCAGTGCCAGCGGAGGGATAGATACGCAGTATTTT. Encoded protein: CSASGGIDTQYF.

This clonotype was counted a few times. The chain links TRBV12-3 or TRBV12-4 to TRBJ2-5; no definite D call. Gene TRBJ2-7 matches the end of the DNA better, so the J call may be wrong. The CDR3 is made up of 12 amino acids. The CDR3: CASSPVRHEQYF. DNA of the CDR3: TGTGCCAGCAGTCCAGTCCGTCACGAGCAGTACTTC.

The gene calls are TRBV6-5 and TRBJ1-1; D might be TRBD1 (5 bases). The ends were cut back, 6 bases at V and 3 bases at J, with 11 bases in the middle. In germline, CDR1 is MNHEY, CDR2 SVGAGI. There are 13 residues in the CDR3. The CDR3 here is CASRGGSHTEAFF. DNA for the CDR3: TGTGCCAGCAGGGGGGGGTCCCACACTGAAGCTTTCTTT.

V is TRBV12-3 or TRBV12-4 and J is TRBJ2-5; weak D call: TRBD2 (7 bases). The CDR3 is 16 residues long. Trimming removed 5 bases at V and 11 bases at J, with 27 bases between. CDR3 sequence (DNA): TGTGCCAGCAGTCGGAGGACTAGTGGGGGCTACAATGAGCAGTACTTC. This encodes CASSRRTSGGYNEQYF.

This clonotype was recorded a few times. The V and J genes are TRBV27 and TRBJ1-4, with a possible D match to TRBD1 (6 bases). The CDR3 runs to 13 residues. Deletions cut 6 bases from V and 8 bases from J, with 13 bases between. Germline V CDR1 and CDR2: MNHEY, SMNVEV (reference sequence). CDR3 amino acids: CASSRPGTEKLFF. The CDR3 region has the DNA TGTGCCAGCAGCCGTCCCGGGACAGAAAAACTGTTTTTT.

The chain couples TRBV29-1 to TRBJ2-1; TRBD1 might be the D (6 bases). With 5 bases removed from V and 6 bases from J, the gap between germline ends came to 23 bases. The CDR3 has 16 amino acids. CDR1 SQVTM and CDR2 ANQGSEA come from the germline V gene. CDR3 in amino acids: CSVLGDTFPVCNEQFF. For the CDR3, the DNA is TGCAGCGTTTTAGGGGACACTTTCCCGGTCTGCAATGAGCAGTTCTTC.

This clonotype was seen only a few times. V usage is TRBV20-1 and J usage is TRBJ2-3; D may be TRBD2 (5 bases). The CDR3 is made up of 14 amino acids. CDR1 is DFQATT and CDR2 is SNEGSKA in the germline V gene (reference sequence). The ends were cut back, 2 bases at V and 6 bases at J, with 15 bases in the middle. The CDR3, as DNA: TGCAGTGCTAGATTGGACTCCCGTAAGGATACGCAGTATTTT. The encoded protein is CSARLDSRKDTQYF.

This clonotype occurred a few times. The chain links TRBV20-1 to TRBJ2-7, with TRBD1 matching 7 bases. Looked up from germline, CDR1 is DFQATT and CDR2 is SNEGSKA (reference sequence). The junction had 6 bases not matched to a gene; V was cut back by 0 bases and J by 1 base. The CDR3 has 15 amino acids. Written as DNA, the CDR3 is TGCAGTGCTAGAGATGCGAGGGGGCTTTCCTACGAGCAGTACTTC. Encoded protein: CSARDARGLSYEQYF.

The V gene is TRBV6-6, the J gene TRBJ2-7; 13 bases line up with TRBD2. Germline V gene sequence: CDR1 MNHNY, CDR2 SVGAGI (reference sequence). The ends lost 4 bases at V and 6 bases at J; junction bases unmatched: 6. This CDR3 region has 15 residues. The CDR3 DNA reads as TGTGCCAGCAGTTCCCGGACTAGCGGGAGACTCGAGCAGTACTTC. Translated, it gives CASSSRTSGRLEQYF.

V usage is TRBV5-8 and J usage is TRBJ2-1; no clear D. The CDR3 runs to 15 residues. V was pared by 4 bases and J by 4 bases, with 15 bases between. Germline CDR1 is SGHTS and CDR2 is YDEGEE. The CDR3 bases are TGTGCCAGCAGCCCTCCCTTAGTCTCTTACAATGAGCAGTTCTTC. Amino acids: CASSPPLVSYNEQFF.

The CDR3 DNA follows: TGTGCCAGCAGTTCCATAGGACTAGCGGGAGGGCCCAACGAGCAGTACTTC. Translated: CASSSIGLAGGPNEQYF. This rearrangement joins TRBV6-5 to TRBJ2-5; 15 bases match TRBD2. TRBJ2-7 matches the DNA end more closely, so the J call is doubtful. This CDR3 spans 17 amino acids. Germline V gene sequence: CDR1 MNHEY, CDR2 SVGAGI.

A note on this clonotype: Sequence at one end of the junction differs from germline and may be a read error. The chain links TRBV28 to TRBJ1-2, with D possibly being TRBD1 (6 bases). In germline, CDR1 is MDHEN, CDR2 SYDVKM. There are 12 residues in the CDR3. The CDR3 loop reads CASSLGAYDYTF. The DNA for the CDR3 is TGTGCCAGCAGTTTGGGGGCATATGACTACACCTTC.